These 15 T cell receptor beta chains came from one sample sequenced in a study of CD39 and CD103 CD8 tumor-infiltrating T cells. The data were produced by immunoSEQ multiplex PCR, yet TCRdb's version contains in-frame clones alone and is incomplete. The data show some 4,800 clones, about 66% seen once. The specimen sequenced was CD8+ T cells sorted from blood. Subset specified: total memory CD8 T cells (CD45RA-CCR7+/-) from blood or uninvolved lymph node. The origin of the receptors is a human donor with head and neck squamous cell carcinoma.

In this sample, this clone turned up once. This chain joins TRBV4-1 and TRBJ2-1; TRBD1 matches at 7 bases. This CDR3 is built from 16 residues. The V and J ends lost 4 bases and 3 bases, in that order; junction bases with no gene match: 9. Germline CDR1 MGHRA, CDR2 YSYEKL. The CDR3 DNA reads as TGCGCCAGCAGCCTGTCAGACAGGGCTATCTACAATGAGCAGTTCTTC. This sequence encodes CASSLSDRAIYNEQFF.

The chain carries TRBV11-2 and TRBJ2-7, with D maybe TRBD1 (6 bases). There are 17 residues in the CDR3. V was trimmed by 0 bases and J by 4 bases, leaving 19 bases between them. CDR1 and CDR2 (germline): SGHAT, FQNNGV. The CDR3: CASSLEFGRGFPYEQYF. CDR3 sequence (DNA): TGTGCCAGCAGCTTAGAATTTGGCAGGGGCTTTCCATACGAGCAGTACTTC.

This clone is deemed large. The V call is TRBV6-1, the J call TRBJ2-6, with 12 bases aligning to TRBD1. The CDR3 covers 15 residues. CDR1 is MNHNS, CDR2 SASEGT, per germline. V lost 8 bases, J lost 2 bases, and 1 base stayed unmatched. This CDR3 reads CASGTGGAGANVLTF. CDR3 coding DNA: TGTGCCAGCGGGACAGGGGGCGCTGGGGCCAACGTCCTGACTTTC.

The chain combines TRBV7-3 with TRBJ2-3; 8 bases map to TRBD1. Germline assignment: CDR1 SGHTA and CDR2 FQGTGA. Unmatched junction bases numbered 7, after V lost 5 bases and J lost 3 bases. The CDR3 spans 15 residues. In DNA, the CDR3 is TGTGCCAGCAGCCGGACAGGGTATCGGACAGATACGCAGTATTTT. This codes for CASSRTGYRTDTQYF.

This chain joins TRBV1 and TRBJ1-6; TRBD1 is the table's D call and was not checked against the DNA. TRBV1 is a pseudogene. The CDR3 spans 16 residues. The DNA of the CDR3 is TGCACCAGCAGTAAGCCCCCGGGACACGAAAATTCACCCCTCCACTTT. Its translation: CTSSKPPGHENSPLHF.

The rearrangement uses TRBV30 and TRBJ1-2; 8 bases fit TRBD1. Germline V gives CDR1 GTSNPN, CDR2 SVGIG (reference sequence). The CDR3 runs 15 residues. The ends lost 3 bases at V and 2 bases at J; junction bases unmatched: 8. The CDR3 loop is CAWSPGQGWNYGYTF. In DNA form, the CDR3 reads TGTGCCTGGAGCCCTGGACAGGGCTGGAACTATGGCTACACCTTC.

The chain's CDR3 is CASSQAFGQGYNEQFF. CDR3 DNA: TGTGCCAGCAGCCAAGCGTTTGGACAGGGCTACAATGAGCAGTTCTTC. The rearrangement uses TRBV14 and TRBJ2-1; 8 bases fit TRBD1. CDR1 is SGHDN and CDR2 is FVKESK in the germline V gene. The CDR3 has 16 amino acids. Trimming at V came to 1 base and at J to 3 bases, leaving 5 bases not matched to a gene.

By frequency in the sample, this clone is medium-sized. The chain combines TRBV11-2 with TRBJ2-7, with 8 bases identical to TRBD1. The trim removed 0 bases at V and 2 bases at J, leaving 3 bases unmatched. Germline V gene data show CDR1 as SGHAT and CDR2 as FQNNGV. The CDR3 loop spans 15 amino acids. CDR3 region: CASSLEPQGAYEQYF. The CDR3 DNA reads TGTGCCAGCAGCTTAGAGCCACAGGGGGCCTACGAGCAGTACTTC.

V usage is TRBV19 and J usage is TRBJ2-7; 8 bases align to TRBD1. CDR1 and CDR2 (germline): LNHDA, SQIVND (reference sequence). Trimming cost V 4 bases and J 4 bases; bases outside gene matches: 6. CDR3 size: 14 residues. The CDR3 here is CASSRRDRTYEQYF. In DNA, the CDR3 is TGTGCCAGTAGTAGACGGGACAGGACTTACGAGCAGTACTTC.

The chain is built from TRBV30 and TRBJ2-1, with 15 nucleotides matching TRBD2. With V trimmed by 2 bases and J by 9 bases, 2 bases remained unmatched. The CDR3 is made up of 14 amino acids. The germline gives CDR1 GTSNPN, CDR2 SVGIG (reference sequence). CDR3 in DNA: TGTGCCTGGAGTTGGACTAGCGGGGGGGCTGAGCAGTTCTTC. This encodes CAWSWTSGGAEQFF.

This clone has only one observation. The sample contains more than one DNA sequence encoding this CDR3. V is TRBV7-7 and J is TRBJ2-3; 8 nucleotides match TRBD2. Trimming removed 1 base from V and 3 bases from J; junction bases left unmatched: 3. CDR1 is SSHAT, CDR2 FNYEAQ, per germline (reference sequence). This CDR3 spans 15 amino acids. DNA of the CDR3: TGTGCCAGCAGCTTAGAGCCGGGGGGGACAGATACGCAGTATTTT. Translation: CASSLEPGGTDTQYF.

This clone was found once. The V and J genes are TRBV7-8 and TRBJ1-2; TRBD1 matches 7 bases. Germline V gives CDR1 SGHVS, CDR2 FQNEAQ. Losses at the gene ends were 5 bases for V and 5 bases for J; bases not matched to a gene: 8. The CDR3 spans 14 residues. DNA of the CDR3: TGTGCCAGCAGCGCACGGGACAGAAAATATGGCTACACCTTC. This gives the protein CASSARDRKYGYTF.

The chain combines TRBV6-1 with TRBJ2-5, with D unresolved. Deletions cut 1 base from V and 2 bases from J, with 8 bases between. This CDR3 has 14 residues. Germline-derived CDR1 and CDR2 are MNHNS and SASEGT. The CDR3 reads CASSEGASQETQYF. CDR3 nucleotides: TGTGCCAGCAGTGAAGGCGCGAGTCAAGAGACCCAGTACTTC.

The chain carries TRBV4-1 and TRBJ1-6; D is unresolved. Germline V gene sequence: CDR1 MGHRA, CDR2 YSYEKL. The CDR3 length is 15 residues. The germline V and J ends were trimmed by 1 base and 4 bases, with 8 bases remaining between them. The CDR3 sequence: CASSQGVEYNSPLHF. The CDR3 DNA sequence: TGCGCCAGCAGCCAAGGTGTAGAGTATAATTCACCCCTCCACTTT.

The chain employs TRBV7-9 and TRBJ1-1; 9 bases fit TRBD1. The germline CDR1 and CDR2 sequences are SEHNR and FQNEAQ (reference sequence). This CDR3 has 14 residues. Trimming cost V 4 bases and J 1 base; bases outside gene matches: 1. The CDR3 nucleotides read TGTGCCAGCAGCTCGGGACAGGGGAACACTGAAGCTTTCTTT. It yields the protein CASSSGQGNTEAFF.